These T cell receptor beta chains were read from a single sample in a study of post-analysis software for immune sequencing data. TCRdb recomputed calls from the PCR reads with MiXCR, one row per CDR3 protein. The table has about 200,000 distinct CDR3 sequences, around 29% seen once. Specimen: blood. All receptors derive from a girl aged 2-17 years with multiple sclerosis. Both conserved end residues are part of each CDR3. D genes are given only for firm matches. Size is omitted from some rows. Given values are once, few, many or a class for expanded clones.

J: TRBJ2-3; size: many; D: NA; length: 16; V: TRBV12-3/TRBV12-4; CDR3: CASSSTGPLSTDTQYF; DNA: TGTGCCAGCAGTTCAACCGGGCCCCTAAGCACAGATACGCAGTATTTT
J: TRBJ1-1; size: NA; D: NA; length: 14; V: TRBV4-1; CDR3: CTSSQKRGETEAFF; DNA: TGCACCAGCAGCCAGAAACGGGGGGAAACTGAAGCTTTCTTT
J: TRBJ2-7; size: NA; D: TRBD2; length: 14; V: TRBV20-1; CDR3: CSARGGAGSYEQYF; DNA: TGCAGTGCTAGAGGGGGAGCGGGATCCTACGAGCAGTACTTC
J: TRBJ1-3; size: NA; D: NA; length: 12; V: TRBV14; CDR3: CASSQAENTIYF; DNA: TGTGCCAGCAGCCAAGCAGAGAACACCATATATTTT
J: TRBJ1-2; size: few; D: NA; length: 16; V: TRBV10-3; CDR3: CAISEADSRFNYGYTF; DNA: TGTGCCATCAGTGAGGCGGACAGCCGCTTTAACTATGGCTACACCTTC
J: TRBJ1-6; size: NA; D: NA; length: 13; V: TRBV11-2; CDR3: CASSLAGTTPLHF; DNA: TGTGCCAGCAGCTTAGCCGGGACAACACCCCTCCACTTT
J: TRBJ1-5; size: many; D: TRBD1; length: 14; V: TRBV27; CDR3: CASSPRQGDQPQHF; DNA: TGTGCCAGCAGTCCGAGACAGGGTGATCAGCCCCAGCATTTT
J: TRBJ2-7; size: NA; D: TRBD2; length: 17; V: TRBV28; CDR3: CASSLPTSGRGVYEQYF; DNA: TGTGCCAGCAGTTTACCGACTAGCGGGAGAGGGGTCTACGAGCAGTACTTC
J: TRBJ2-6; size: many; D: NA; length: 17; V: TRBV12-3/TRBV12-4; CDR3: CASSFDRIFPGANVLTF; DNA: TGTGCCAGCAGTTTTGACAGAATCTTCCCTGGGGCCAACGTCCTGACTTTC
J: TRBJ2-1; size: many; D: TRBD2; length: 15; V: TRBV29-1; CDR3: CSVKPAGDAYNEQFF; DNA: TGCAGCGTCAAACCAGCGGGGGACGCTTACAATGAGCAGTTCTTC
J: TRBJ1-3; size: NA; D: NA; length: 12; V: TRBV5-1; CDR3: CASRGDGNTIYF; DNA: TGCGCCAGCAGAGGGGATGGAAACACCATATATTTT
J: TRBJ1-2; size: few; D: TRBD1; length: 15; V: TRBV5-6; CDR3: CASSAQGAPLDGYTF; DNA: TGTGCCAGCAGCGCACAGGGGGCCCCTCTTGATGGCTACACCTTC
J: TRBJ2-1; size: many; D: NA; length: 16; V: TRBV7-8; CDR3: CASSSKWGPFWDEQFF; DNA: TGTGCCAGCAGCTCAAAATGGGGGCCCTTTTGGGATGAGCAGTTCTTC
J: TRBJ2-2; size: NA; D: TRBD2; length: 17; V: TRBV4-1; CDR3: CASSQVAGGVGTGERFF; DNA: TGCGCCAGCAGCCAAGTTGCCGGGGGGGTCGGCACCGGGGAGCGGTTTTTT
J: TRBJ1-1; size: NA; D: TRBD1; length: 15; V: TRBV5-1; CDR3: CASSLGRGLVTEAFF; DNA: TGCGCCAGCAGCTTGGGGAGGGGGCTGGTGACTGAAGCTTTCTTT
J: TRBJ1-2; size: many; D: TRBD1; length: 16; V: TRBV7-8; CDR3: CASSPSLTGAGYGYTF; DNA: TGTGCCAGCAGCCCTAGCTTAACAGGGGCCGGCTATGGCTACACCTTC
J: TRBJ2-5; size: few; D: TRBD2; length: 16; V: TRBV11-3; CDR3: CASSHGLAGEVETQYF; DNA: TGTGCCAGCAGCCACGGACTAGCGGGCGAGGTGGAGACCCAGTACTTC
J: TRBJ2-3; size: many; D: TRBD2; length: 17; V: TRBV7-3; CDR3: CASSPGPGRGSTDTQYF; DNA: TGTGCCAGCAGCCCCGGACCCGGGCGGGGGAGCACAGATACGCAGTATTTT
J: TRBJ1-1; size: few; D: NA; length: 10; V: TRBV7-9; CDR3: CASSTVEAFF; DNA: TGTGCCAGCTCGACAGTCGAAGCTTTCTTT
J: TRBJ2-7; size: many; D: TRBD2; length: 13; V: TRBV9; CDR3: CASSPGTSTEQYF; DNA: TGTGCCAGCAGTCCCGGGACTAGCACCGAGCAGTACTTC
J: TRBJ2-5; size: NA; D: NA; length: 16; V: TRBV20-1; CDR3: CSANGQGRGVQETQYF; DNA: TGCAGTGCTAATGGGCAGGGGAGGGGAGTACAAGAGACCCAGTACTTC
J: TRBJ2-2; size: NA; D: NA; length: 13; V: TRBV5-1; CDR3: CASSLDYTGELFF; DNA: TGCGCCAGCAGCTTGGACTACACCGGGGAGCTGTTTTTT
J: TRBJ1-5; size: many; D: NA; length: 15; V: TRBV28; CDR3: CASSLLTTENQPQHF; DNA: TGTGCCAGCAGTTTGCTGACCACGGAAAATCAGCCCCAGCATTTT
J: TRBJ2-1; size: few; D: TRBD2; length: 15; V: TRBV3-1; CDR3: CASSQEPLAGGEQFF; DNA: TGTGCCAGCAGCCAAGAGCCGCTGGCGGGGGGCGAGCAGTTCTTC
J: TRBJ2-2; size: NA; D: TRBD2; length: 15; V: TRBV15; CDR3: CATSRDSGQAGELFF; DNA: TGTGCCACCAGCAGAGATAGCGGGCAGGCCGGGGAGCTGTTTTTT
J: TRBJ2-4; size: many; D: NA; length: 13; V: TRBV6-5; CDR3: CASSSGTKNIQYF; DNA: TGTGCCAGCAGTTCTGGCACCAAAAACATTCAGTACTTC
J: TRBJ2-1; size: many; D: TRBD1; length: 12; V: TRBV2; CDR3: CASRDRGNEQFF; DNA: TGTGCCAGCAGGGACAGGGGCAATGAGCAGTTCTTC
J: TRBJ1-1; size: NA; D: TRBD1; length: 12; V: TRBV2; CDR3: CASKGQEPEAFF; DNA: TGTGCCAGTAAGGGACAGGAACCTGAAGCTTTCTTT
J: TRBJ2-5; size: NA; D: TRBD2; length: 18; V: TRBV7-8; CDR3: CASSLEGGLAGVQETQYF; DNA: TGTGCCAGCAGCTTAGAAGGGGGACTAGCGGGGGTACAAGAGACCCAGTACTTC
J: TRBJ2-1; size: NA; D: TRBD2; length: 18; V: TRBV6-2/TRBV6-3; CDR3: CASSRLSSGSGLYNEQFF; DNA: TGTGCCAGCAGCCGACTGAGTAGCGGGAGTGGCTTATACAATGAGCAGTTCTTC
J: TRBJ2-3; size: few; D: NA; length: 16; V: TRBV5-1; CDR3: CASSLDSRILTDTQYF; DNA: TGCGCCAGCAGCTTGGACTCCCGCATCCTCACAGATACGCAGTATTTT
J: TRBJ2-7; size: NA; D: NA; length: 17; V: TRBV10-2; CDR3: CANNGGSPLSSYNEQYF; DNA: TGCGCCAACAACGGGGGTTCCCCTCTTAGCTCCTACAATGAGCAGTACTTC
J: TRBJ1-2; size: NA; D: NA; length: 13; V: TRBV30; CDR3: CAWWGTESYGYTF; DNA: TGTGCCTGGTGGGGGACCGAAAGCTATGGCTACACCTTC
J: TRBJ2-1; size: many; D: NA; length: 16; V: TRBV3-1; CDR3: CASSQANLGAAGEQFF; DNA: TGTGCCAGCAGCCAGGCGAACCTAGGGGCCGCCGGTGAGCAGTTCTTC
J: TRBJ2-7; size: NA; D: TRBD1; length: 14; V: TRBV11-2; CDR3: CASSLWTGSYEQYF; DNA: TGTGCCAGCAGCCTGTGGACAGGGTCGTACGAGCAGTACTTC
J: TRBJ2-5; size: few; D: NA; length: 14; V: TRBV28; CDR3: CASSWGALSETQYF; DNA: TGTGCCAGCAGTTGGGGGGCTCTTTCGGAGACCCAGTACTTC